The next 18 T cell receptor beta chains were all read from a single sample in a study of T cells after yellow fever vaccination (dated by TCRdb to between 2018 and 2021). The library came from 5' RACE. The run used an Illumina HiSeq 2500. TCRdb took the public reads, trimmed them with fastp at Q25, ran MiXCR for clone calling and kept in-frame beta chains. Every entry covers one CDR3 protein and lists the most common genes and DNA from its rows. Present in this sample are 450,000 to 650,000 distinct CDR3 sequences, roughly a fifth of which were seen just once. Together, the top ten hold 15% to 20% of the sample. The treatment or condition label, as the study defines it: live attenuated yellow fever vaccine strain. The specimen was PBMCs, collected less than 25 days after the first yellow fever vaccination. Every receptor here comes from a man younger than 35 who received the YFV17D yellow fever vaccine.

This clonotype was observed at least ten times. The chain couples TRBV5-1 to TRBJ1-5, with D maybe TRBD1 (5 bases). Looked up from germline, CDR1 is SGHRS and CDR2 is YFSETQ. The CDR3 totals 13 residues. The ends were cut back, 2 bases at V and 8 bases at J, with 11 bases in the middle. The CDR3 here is CASSLEGSEPQHF. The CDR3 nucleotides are TGCGCCAGCAGCTTAGAGGGGTCTGAGCCCCAGCATTTT.

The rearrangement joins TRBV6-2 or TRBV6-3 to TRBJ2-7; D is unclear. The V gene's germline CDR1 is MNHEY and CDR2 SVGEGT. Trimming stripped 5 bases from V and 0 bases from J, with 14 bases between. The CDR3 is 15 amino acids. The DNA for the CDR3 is TGTGCCAGCAGTCTGAAGTGGGGTAGCTCCTACGAGCAGTACGTC. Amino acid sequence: CASSLKWGSSYEQYV.

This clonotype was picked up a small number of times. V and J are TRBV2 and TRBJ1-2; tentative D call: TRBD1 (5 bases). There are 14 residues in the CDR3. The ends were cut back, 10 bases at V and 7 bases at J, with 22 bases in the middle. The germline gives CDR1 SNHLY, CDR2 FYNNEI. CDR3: CATATRQTGRGYTF. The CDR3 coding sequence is TGTGCCACCGCAACAAGACAGACGGGACGTGGCTACACCTTC.

CDR3 sequence (DNA): TGTGCCAGTAGTATCGTACCTTCGACTGAAGCTTTCTTT. It codes for CASSIVPSTEAFF. This chain uses TRBV19 with TRBJ1-1, with no clear D. The CDR3 covers 13 residues. CDR1 is LNHDA and CDR2 is SQIVND in the germline V gene (reference sequence). The germline V and J ends were trimmed by 3 bases and 5 bases, with 10 bases remaining between them.

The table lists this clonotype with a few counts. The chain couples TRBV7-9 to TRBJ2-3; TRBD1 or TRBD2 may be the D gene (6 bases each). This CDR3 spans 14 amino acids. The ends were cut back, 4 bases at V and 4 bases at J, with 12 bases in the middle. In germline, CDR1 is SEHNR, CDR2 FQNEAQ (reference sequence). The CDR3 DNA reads TGTGCCAGCAGCTCTATGGGGGGCTCAGATACGCAGTATTTT. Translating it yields CASSSMGGSDTQYF.

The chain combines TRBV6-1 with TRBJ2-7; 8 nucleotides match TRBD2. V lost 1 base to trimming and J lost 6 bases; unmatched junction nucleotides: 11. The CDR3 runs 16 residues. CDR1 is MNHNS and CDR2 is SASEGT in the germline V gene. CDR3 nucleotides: TGTGCCAGCAGTGAAGTATCGGGGGGGGCGACGGTCGAGCAGTACGTC. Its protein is CASSEVSGGATVEQYV.

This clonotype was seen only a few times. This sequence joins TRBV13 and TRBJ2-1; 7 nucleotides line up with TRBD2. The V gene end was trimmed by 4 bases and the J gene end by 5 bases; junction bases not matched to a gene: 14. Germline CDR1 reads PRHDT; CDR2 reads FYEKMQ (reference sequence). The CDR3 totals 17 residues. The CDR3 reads CASSYDLGQRGHNEQFF. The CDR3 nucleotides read TGTGCCAGCAGCTACGACTTGGGCCAGCGGGGACACAATGAGCAGTTCTTC. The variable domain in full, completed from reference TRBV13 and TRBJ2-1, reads AAGVIQSPRHLIKEKRETATLKCYPIPRHDTVYWYQQGPGQDPQFLISFYEKMQSDKGSIPDRFSAQQFSDYHSELNMSSLELGDSALYFCASSYDLGQRGHNEQFFGPGTRLTVL.

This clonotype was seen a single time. CDR3 nucleotides: TGTGCCAGCAGCTTGGTCGGGGGGGCGCAAGAGACCCAGTACTTC. Encoded protein: CASSLVGGAQETQYF. J is TRBJ2-5 and V is TRBV7-9; 8 bases are shared with TRBD2. This CDR3 is 15 amino acids long. Germline values: CDR1 SEHNR, CDR2 FQNEAQ (reference sequence). The ends lost 3 bases at V and 2 bases at J; junction bases unmatched: 5.

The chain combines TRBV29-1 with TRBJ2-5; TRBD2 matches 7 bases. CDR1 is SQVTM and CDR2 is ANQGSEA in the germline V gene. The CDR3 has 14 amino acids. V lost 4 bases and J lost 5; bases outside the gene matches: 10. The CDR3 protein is CSVGPLAEGETQYF. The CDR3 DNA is TGCAGCGTTGGCCCCCTAGCGGAGGGGGAGACCCAGTACTTC.

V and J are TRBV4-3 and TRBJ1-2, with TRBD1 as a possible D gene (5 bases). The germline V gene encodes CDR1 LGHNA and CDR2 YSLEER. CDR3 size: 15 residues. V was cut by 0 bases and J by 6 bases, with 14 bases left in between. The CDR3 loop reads CASSQDERGAHGYTF. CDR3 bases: TGCGCCAGCAGCCAAGATGAGAGGGGCGCGCATGGCTACACCTTC.

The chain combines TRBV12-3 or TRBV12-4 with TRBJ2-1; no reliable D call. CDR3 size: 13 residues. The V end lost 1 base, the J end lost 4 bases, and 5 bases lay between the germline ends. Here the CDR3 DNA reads TGTGCCAGCAGTTTAGGATTTTACAATGAGCAGTTCTTC. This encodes CASSLGFYNEQFF.

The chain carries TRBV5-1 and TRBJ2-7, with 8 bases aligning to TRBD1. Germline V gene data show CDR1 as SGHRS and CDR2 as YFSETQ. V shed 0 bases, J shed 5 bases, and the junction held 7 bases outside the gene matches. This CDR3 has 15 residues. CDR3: CASSLARQGADEQYF. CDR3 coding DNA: TGCGCCAGCAGCTTGGCCCGGCAGGGGGCTGACGAGCAGTACTTC.

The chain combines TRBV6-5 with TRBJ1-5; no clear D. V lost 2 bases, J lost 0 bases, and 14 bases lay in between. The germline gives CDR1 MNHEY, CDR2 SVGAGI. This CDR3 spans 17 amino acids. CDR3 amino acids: CASSYRWASYSNQPQHF. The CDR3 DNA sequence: TGTGCCAGCAGTTACAGGTGGGCATCTTATAGCAATCAGCCCCAGCATTTT.

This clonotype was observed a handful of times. The CDR3 DNA follows: TGTGCCAGCAGCGAAGGGACAGGGGCCTTCAGCTCCTACGAGCAGTACGTC. Translating gives CASSEGTGAFSSYEQYV. This chain connects TRBV7-9 to TRBJ2-7; 10 nucleotides align to TRBD1. The CDR3 spans 17 residues. J lost 0 bases, V lost 5 bases, and 10 bases had no gene match. Germline V CDR1 and CDR2: SEHNR, FQNEAQ (reference sequence).

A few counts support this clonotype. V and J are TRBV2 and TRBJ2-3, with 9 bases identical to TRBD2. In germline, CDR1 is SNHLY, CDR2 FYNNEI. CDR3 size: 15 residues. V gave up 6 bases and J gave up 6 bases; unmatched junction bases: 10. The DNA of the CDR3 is TGTGCCAGCAGCCAACTGCGGGGGGGCTGGGATACGCAGTATTTT. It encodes CASSQLRGGWDTQYF.

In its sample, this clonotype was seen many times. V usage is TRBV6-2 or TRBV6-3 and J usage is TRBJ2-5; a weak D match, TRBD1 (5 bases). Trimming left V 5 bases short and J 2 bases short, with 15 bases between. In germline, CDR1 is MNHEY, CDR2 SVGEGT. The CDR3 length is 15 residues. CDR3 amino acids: CASSDLRQMQETQYF. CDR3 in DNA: TGTGCCAGCAGTGACCTCAGACAGATGCAAGAGACCCAGTACTTC.

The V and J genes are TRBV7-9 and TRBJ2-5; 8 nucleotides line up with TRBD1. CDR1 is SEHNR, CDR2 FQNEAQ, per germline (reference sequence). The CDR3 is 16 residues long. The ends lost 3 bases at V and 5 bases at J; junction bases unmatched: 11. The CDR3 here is CASSFGDRGEGETQYF. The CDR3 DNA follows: TGTGCCAGCAGCTTCGGCGACAGGGGAGAGGGGGAGACCCAGTACTTC.

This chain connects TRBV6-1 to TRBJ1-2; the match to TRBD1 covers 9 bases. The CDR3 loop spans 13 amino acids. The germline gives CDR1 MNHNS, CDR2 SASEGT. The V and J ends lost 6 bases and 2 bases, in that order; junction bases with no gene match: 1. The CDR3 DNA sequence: TGTGCCAGCAGAGACAGGGGGAACTATGGCTACACCTTC. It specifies CASRDRGNYGYTF.